This TCR beta chain was captured in a study of T cells in localized non-small cell lung cancer. Overall study findings and caveats: Adjacent uninvolved lung had the highest clonality, suggesting focused antigen responses. Within adjacent lung there appeared a median 57 of the top 100 tumor clones. A raised T cell density in blood coincided with lengthier overall survival. The tumor had only one region sequenced, so heterogeneity remains possible.

Sequencing was performed with immunoSEQ multiplex PCR; in TCRdb, only in-frame clones are kept and a portion is missing. This sample has 130,000 or so clones; more than 80% occur once, and the top ten carry over 1.5%. With respect to this clone: The antigen is undetermined.

The receptor's source is a female donor of 60 years or more with stage I lung adenocarcinoma. Specimen: peripheral blood, collected before any cancer treatment.

The CDR3, as DNA: TGTGCCACCAGCAGAGATTTCGGCGGGATCCACGAGCAGTACTTC. This sequence encodes CATSRDFGGIHEQYF. The J gene is TRBJ2-7, the V gene TRBV15, with a possible D match to TRBD2 (6 bases). The V gene's germline CDR1 is LNHNV and CDR2 YYDKDF (reference sequence). The length of the CDR3 is 15 residues. V lost 0 bases and J 5 bases, leaving 14 bases between the germline ends.